The clone carrying this T cell receptor beta chain was seen at least ten times. Its antigen is still unknown. The data are from a study of T cells in Graves' hyperthyroidism and ophthalmopathy. This CDR3 is built from 14 residues. The V end was cut by 4 bases, the J end by 8 bases, with 16 bases between. CDR1 is SGHRS and CDR2 is YFSETQ in the germline V gene. Amplification of TCR beta CDR3 regions was performed using RNA transcripts as template. HTBI primers drove first-round RT-PCR of the TCR CDR3. One entry per CDR3 protein results from TCRdb running MiXCR on the multiplex PCR reads. The sample consists of about half a million distinct CDR3 sequences, around 20% of them appearing once. Study results and caveats: Most thyroid clonotypes expanded above 0.001 were also detected in blood.

The receptor was isolated from a man between 18 and 35 years old with Graves' hyperthyroidism. The sequencing sample was made of blood. The rearrangement joins TRBV5-1 to TRBJ1-3; possibly TRBD1 for D (5 bases). The CDR3 region has the DNA TGCGCCAGCAGCGTGGACATTTATGGGGACACCATATATTTT. Its translation is CASSVDIYGDTIYF.